This TCR beta chain is from a study of blood T cell repertoires in COVID-19. The method was immunoSEQ multiplex PCR; TCRdb's version includes in-frame clones alone and lacks a portion of them. The table records about 100,000 clones, about 90% of them present only once. Germline V CDR1 and CDR2: SQVTM, ANQGSEA. CDR3 length equals 13 residues. V was clipped by 7 bases and J by 4 bases; unmatched bases: 2. The receptor's source is a human donor in a cohort sampled during active COVID-19. Material for sequencing was peripheral blood. The chain recombines TRBV29-1 with TRBJ2-2; TRBD1 matches 11 bases. The CDR3 is CSGGTGGTGELFF. The CDR3 region has the DNA TGCAGCGGGGGGACAGGGGGCACCGGGGAGCTGTTTTTT.